One and the same sample provided the 15 T cell receptor beta chains below, sequenced in a study of blood T cell repertoires in COVID-19. The method was immunoSEQ multiplex PCR; TCRdb's version includes in-frame clones alone and lacks a portion of them. Here the sample spans about 100,000 clones, 80% to 90% being singletons. Sample: peripheral blood. Every receptor here comes from a man older than 75 with acute or convalescent COVID-19.

The rearrangement joins TRBV5-1 to TRBJ1-6; 9 nucleotides line up with TRBD1. The germline V gene encodes CDR1 SGHRS and CDR2 YFSETQ. Trimming took 0 bases from V and 9 from J; bases not matched to a gene: 1. CDR3 length: 14 residues. In nucleotides, the CDR3 is TGCGCCAGCAGCTTGGGACAGGGGGTTTCACCCCTCCACTTT. Its translation is CASSLGQGVSPLHF.

The table lists this clone with a count of one. The chain couples TRBV9 to TRBJ1-4; maybe TRBD1 (5 bases). Deletions cut 0 bases from V and 6 bases from J, with 9 bases between. The CDR3 is made up of 14 amino acids. The germline CDR1 and CDR2 sequences are SGDLS and YYNGEE. The CDR3 loop is CASSVDFRDEKLFF. The CDR3 DNA is TGTGCCAGCAGCGTAGACTTCAGGGATGAAAAACTGTTTTTT.

This chain uses TRBV19 with TRBJ2-1; TRBD2 aligns across 10 bases. The CDR3 runs 15 residues. The ends lost 2 bases at V and 7 bases at J; junction bases unmatched: 5. Germline CDR1 is LNHDA and CDR2 is SQIVND (reference sequence). This CDR3 is CASSIRLAGENEQFF. In nucleotides, the CDR3 is TGTGCCAGTAGTATACGTCTAGCGGGAGAAAATGAGCAGTTCTTC.

This CDR3 is CASSRLTNTGELFF. The CDR3 coding sequence is TGTGCCAGTAGTAGACTCACGAACACCGGGGAGCTGTTTTTT. The chain carries TRBV19 and TRBJ2-2; D is ambiguous. In germline, CDR1 is LNHDA, CDR2 SQIVND (reference sequence). With 4 bases removed from V and 0 bases from J, the gap between germline ends came to 6 bases. The CDR3 consists of 14 residues. The full variable domain, its missing parts supplied by reference TRBV19 and TRBJ2-2, is DGGITQSPKYLFRKEGQNVTLSCEQNLNHDAMYWYRQDPGQGLRLIYYSQIVNDFQKGDIAEGYSVSREKKESFPLTVTSAQKNPTAFYLCASSRLTNTGELFFGEGSRLTVL.

V usage is TRBV12-3 or TRBV12-4 and J usage is TRBJ2-7; 7 positions agree with TRBD1. V was clipped by 0 bases and J by 4 bases; unmatched bases: 0. The CDR3 loop spans 13 amino acids. CDR3 nucleotide sequence: TGTGCCAGCAGTTTAGCGGACAGGTACGAGCAGTACTTC. Translated: CASSLADRYEQYF.

V gene TRBV5-5 combines with J gene TRBJ1-3; 7 nucleotides match TRBD1. From germline, CDR1 is SGHKS and CDR2 YYEKEE (reference sequence). CDR3 length: 16 residues. The V and J ends lost 2 bases and 0 bases, in that order; junction bases with no gene match: 5. This chain's CDR3 is CASSLQGQVSGNTIYF. DNA of the CDR3: TGTGCCAGCAGCTTACAGGGGCAAGTCTCTGGAAACACCATATATTTT.

This clone appeared once. The chain carries TRBV19 and TRBJ1-1; D may be TRBD1 (6 bases). The CDR3 totals 15 residues. Trimming removed 3 bases from V and 4 bases from J, with 15 bases in between. Germline V gives CDR1 LNHDA, CDR2 SQIVND (reference sequence). The CDR3 spells CASSMDQGRGTEAFF. The CDR3 bases are TGTGCCAGTAGTATGGACCAGGGGCGCGGCACTGAAGCTTTCTTT.

Written as DNA, the CDR3 is TGCGCCAGCAACCGGGACAGGGCCCCTCAGGTGTTTGAGACCCAGTACTTC. This gives the protein CASNRDRAPQVFETQYF. The V and J genes are TRBV23-1 and TRBJ2-5; 9 nucleotides match TRBD1. TRBV23-1 is classed as an ORF, of uncertain function. This CDR3 is built from 17 residues. The trim removed 7 bases at V and 5 bases at J, leaving 17 bases unmatched.

The chain combines TRBV13 with TRBJ2-7; the match to TRBD2 covers 15 bases. Trimming removed 7 bases from V and 7 bases from J; junction bases left unmatched: 11. This CDR3 is built from 16 residues. Germline CDR1 is PRHDT and CDR2 is FYEKMQ (reference sequence). CDR3 region: CASTRTSGRAWGEQYF. Written as DNA, the CDR3 is TGTGCCAGCACCCGGACTAGCGGGAGGGCCTGGGGGGAGCAGTACTTC.

The rearrangement uses TRBV29-1 and TRBJ2-7; D possibly matches TRBD1 or TRBD2 (5 bases each). The CDR3 loop spans 12 amino acids. Trimming took off 7 bases at V and 4 bases at J, with 14 bases between the two ends. The germline V gene encodes CDR1 SQVTM and CDR2 ANQGSEA. CDR3: CSASLGVYEQYF. Here the CDR3 DNA reads TGCAGCGCTAGCCTAGGGGTTTACGAGCAGTACTTC.

This clone was seen just once. The gene calls are TRBV4-3 and TRBJ2-4, with D unclear. The V and J ends lost 4 bases and 2 bases respectively, with 12 bases between them. Germline V gene data show CDR1 as LGHNA and CDR2 as YSLEER. The CDR3 sequence is 15 residues long. CDR3 sequence: CASSLTWLTKNIQYF. CDR3 DNA sequence: TGCGCCAGCAGCCTAACTTGGTTAACCAAAAACATTCAGTACTTC.

The chain is built from TRBV28 and TRBJ2-1, with TRBD2 matching 8 bases. After removal of 5 bases from V and 11 bases from J, the junction contained 5 bases not matched to a gene. The CDR3 spans 12 residues. The germline gives CDR1 MDHEN, CDR2 SYDVKM. CDR3 in amino acids: CASSRGGRKQFF. The CDR3 DNA sequence: TGTGCCAGCAGTAGGGGCGGGAGGAAGCAGTTCTTC.

This rearrangement joins TRBV6-5 to TRBJ2-7, with a possible D match to TRBD1 (6 bases). This CDR3 is built from 13 residues. The germline gives CDR1 MNHEY, CDR2 SVGAGI. Trimming pared 5 bases from V and 4 bases from J, leaving 12 bases between. As DNA, the CDR3 is TGTGCCAGCAGTCTGGGACACCTATACGAGCAGTACTTC. Translated, it gives CASSLGHLYEQYF.

V and J are TRBV11-2 and TRBJ2-3; D perhaps matches TRBD2 (5 bases). This CDR3 spans 15 amino acids. Germline loops: CDR1 SGHAT, CDR2 FQNNGV. V was pared by 5 bases and J by 2 bases, with 14 bases between. This chain's CDR3 is CASSPRGTVTDTQYF. CDR3 nucleotide sequence: TGTGCCAGCAGCCCACGGGGAACCGTCACAGATACGCAGTATTTT.

The chain links TRBV27 to TRBJ2-1, with 9 positions matching TRBD2. CDR3 length equals 12 residues. The J segment lost 9 bases and the V segment lost 3 bases, leaving 0 bases of the junction unmatched. Looked up from germline, CDR1 is MNHEY and CDR2 is SMNVEV (reference sequence). CDR3 sequence reads: CASSFSGSEQFF. The CDR3 region has the DNA TGTGCCAGCAGTTTTAGCGGGAGTGAGCAGTTCTTC.